The 21 T cell receptor beta chains listed next were all sequenced from one sample in a study of beta chain features in type 1 diabetes. All of the isolated RNA was reverse transcribed, so expressed TCRB transcripts were sequenced. Generated by immunoSEQ multiplex PCR, the TCRdb table keeps only in-frame clones and is missing some. Here the sample spans about half a million clones, 25% to 35% being singletons. Sample: naive CD4+ T cells from blood. These receptors all come from a man between 18 and 35 years old in good health.

CDR3 DNA sequence: TGTGCCAGCTCACCGACTAGCGGGAACCAAGAGACCCAGTACTTC. It is translated as CASSPTSGNQETQYF. V and J are TRBV18 and TRBJ2-5; TRBD2 matches at 11 bases. Losses at the gene ends were 3 bases for V and 0 bases for J; bases not matched to a gene: 0. In germline, CDR1 is KGHSH, CDR2 LQKENI. This CDR3 has 15 amino acids.

The chain couples TRBV4-1 to TRBJ2-1; D perhaps matches TRBD1 (7 bases). CDR1 is MGHRA, CDR2 YSYEKL, per germline. Trimming removed 1 base from V and 7 bases from J, with 23 bases in between. The CDR3 covers 18 residues. CDR3 sequence (DNA): TGCGCCAGCAGCCAAGGAGCTAGAGGGGGCAGGGGGAGGAATGAGCAGTTCTTC. Translation: CASSQGARGGRGRNEQFF.

A few counts support this clone. V usage is TRBV5-4 and J usage is TRBJ2-1; 12 bases line up with TRBD2. The germline V gene encodes CDR1 SGHNT and CDR2 YYREEE (reference sequence). This CDR3 is built from 16 residues. V lost 3 bases to trimming and J lost 7 bases; unmatched junction nucleotides: 8. The CDR3 bases are TGTGCCAGCAGCTCGAGGACTAGCGGGATCGGGAATGAGCAGTTCTTC. It is translated as CASSSRTSGIGNEQFF.

The J gene is TRBJ2-3, the V gene TRBV2; D assignment may be TRBD1 or TRBD2 (5 bases each). The length of the CDR3 is 11 residues. The V end lost 10 bases, the J end lost 5 bases, and 10 bases lay between the germline ends. CDR1 SNHLY and CDR2 FYNNEI come from the germline V gene. The CDR3 DNA reads as TGTGCCACCGGGGCAGAAGATACGCAGTATTTT. Encoded protein: CATGAEDTQYF.

The J gene is TRBJ2-7, the V gene TRBV30; unclear D gene. V was clipped by 0 bases and J by 6 bases, with 9 bases between them. The CDR3 runs 12 residues. Looked up from germline, CDR1 is GTSNPN and CDR2 is SVGIG (reference sequence). The CDR3 loop is CAWSVGVGEQYF. CDR3 in DNA: TGTGCCTGGAGTGTTGGGGTAGGCGAGCAGTACTTC.

There are a few counts of this clone. This sequence joins TRBV29-1 and TRBJ1-1, with D possibly matching TRBD1 (5 bases). V lost 4 bases and J 0 bases, leaving 9 bases between the germline ends. Germline values: CDR1 SQVTM, CDR2 ANQGSEA. This CDR3 is built from 13 residues. The CDR3 DNA sequence: TGCAGCGTTGTCCGGGGCATGAACACTGAAGCTTTCTTT. Its protein is CSVVRGMNTEAFF.

This chain connects TRBV2 to TRBJ2-7; 7 bases fit TRBD1. CDR1 is SNHLY and CDR2 is FYNNEI in the germline V gene. The trim removed 5 bases at V and 0 bases at J, leaving 4 bases unmatched. The CDR3 is made up of 14 amino acids. CDR3 sequence: CASSPDRDSYEQYF. The CDR3 bases are TGTGCCAGCAGTCCTGACAGGGACTCCTACGAGCAGTACTTC. Together with reference TRBV2 and TRBJ2-7, the CDR3 gives the full variable domain: EPEVTQTPSHQVTQMGQEVILRCVPISNHLYFYWYRQILGQKVEFLVSFYNNEISEKSEIFDDQFSVERPDGSNFTLKIRSTKLEDSAMYFCASSPDRDSYEQYFGPGTRLTVT.

The rearrangement links TRBV30 to TRBJ2-3; no clear D gene. Looked up from germline, CDR1 is GTSNPN and CDR2 is SVGIG (reference sequence). V lost 0 bases to trimming and J lost 4 bases, with 17 bases between them. This CDR3 has 16 residues. CDR3 DNA sequence: TGTGCCTGGAGTGTAGGTCAAACCGCCCGCCCAGATACGCAGTATTTT. Translation: CAWSVGQTARPDTQYF.

This rearrangement joins TRBV7-9 to TRBJ2-7; 9 bases map to TRBD2. Germline CDR1 reads SEHNR; CDR2 reads FQNEAQ (reference sequence). This CDR3 contains 14 residues. Trimming removed 6 bases from V and 4 bases from J; junction bases left unmatched: 7. CDR3 amino acids: CASSSTSGFYEQYF. CDR3 nucleotides: TGTGCCAGCAGTAGTACTAGCGGGTTTTACGAGCAGTACTTC.

Points on this clone: Germline and junction disagree at one end, which may indicate a read error. V is TRBV20-1 and J is TRBJ2-1, with no clear D. The length of the CDR3 is 10 residues. Looked up from germline, CDR1 is DFQATT and CDR2 is SNEGSKA (reference sequence). CDR3 in DNA: TGCAGTGCTAGAGGAAATGGGCAGTTCTTC. It translates to CSARGNGQFF.

The chain combines TRBV28 with TRBJ2-7; 9 positions agree with TRBD1. CDR1 and CDR2 from the germline V gene are MDHEN and SYDVKM. The V segment lost 11 bases and the J segment 6 bases; nucleotides outside the gene matches: 11. CDR3 length equals 13 residues. CDR3 nucleotides: TGTGCCGCCGCCGGGACAGGGCCCAGCGAGCAGTACTTC. This translates into CAAAGTGPSEQYF.

The V call is TRBV5-4, the J call TRBJ2-3, with D perhaps TRBD1 or TRBD2 (6 bases each). Germline assignment: CDR1 SGHNT and CDR2 YYREEE (reference sequence). V shed 6 bases and J shed 1 base, with 9 bases lying between them. The CDR3 length is 13 residues. CDR3 protein: CASTRGRTDTQYF. DNA for the CDR3: TGTGCCAGCACTCGGGGGCGCACAGATACGCAGTATTTT. Using reference TRBV5-4 and TRBJ2-3 for the parts outside the CDR3, the full variable domain is ETGVTQSPTHLIKTRGQQVTLRCSSQSGHNTVSWYQQALGQGPQFIFQYYREEENGRGNFPPRFSGLQFPNYSSELNVNALELDDSALYLCASTRGRTDTQYFGPGTRLTVL.

This clone was counted a single time. The chain joins TRBV6-5 to TRBJ2-2; 8 positions match TRBD2. The CDR3 runs 16 residues. Losses at the gene ends were 3 bases for V and 3 bases for J; bases not matched to a gene: 6. Germline-derived CDR1 and CDR2 are MNHEY and SVGAGI. CDR3 coding DNA: TGTGCCAGCAGTTATGGAGCGGGAGTGCACACCGGGGAGCTGTTTTTT. This translates into CASSYGAGVHTGELFF.

The V call is TRBV11-2, the J call TRBJ2-3, with D hard to call. This CDR3 has 13 amino acids. The germline gives CDR1 SGHAT, CDR2 FQNNGV. Deletions cut 3 bases from V and 0 bases from J, with 4 bases between. This CDR3 is CASSFASTDTQYF. DNA of the CDR3: TGTGCCAGCAGCTTTGCTAGCACAGATACGCAGTATTTT.

This clone has only a few counts. The V call is TRBV7-3, the J call TRBJ2-1, with TRBD1 as a possible D gene (6 bases). The CDR3 length is 16 residues. In germline, CDR1 is SGHTA, CDR2 FQGTGA. The germline V and J ends were trimmed by 4 bases and 0 bases, with 13 bases remaining between them. Here the CDR3 reads CASSSTGVSSYNEQFF. DNA for the CDR3: TGTGCCAGCAGCTCGACAGGTGTGAGCTCCTACAATGAGCAGTTCTTC.

This clone was seen a handful of times. The chain carries TRBV28 and TRBJ2-4; 7 positions match TRBD1. CDR3 length: 16 residues. Germline V gene data show CDR1 as MDHEN and CDR2 as SYDVKM. V shed 5 bases and J 1 base; nucleotides not matched to a gene: 8. CDR3 loop: CASSPGTALAKNIQYF. The CDR3 DNA is TGTGCCAGCAGTCCGGGGACAGCCCTCGCCAAAAACATTCAGTACTTC.

The chain uses TRBV5-1 and TRBJ2-3; 8 bases match TRBD1. The CDR3 loop spans 14 amino acids. CDR1 and CDR2 (germline): SGHRS, YFSETQ. V gave up 4 bases and J gave up 6 bases; unmatched junction bases: 7. The CDR3 region is CASSPRQGSDTQYF. As DNA, the CDR3 is TGCGCCAGCAGCCCCCGACAGGGGTCCGATACGCAGTATTTT.

The sample holds a few counts of this clone. V is TRBV7-9 and J is TRBJ2-7; 9 nucleotides agree with TRBD2. The V gene's germline CDR1 is SEHNR and CDR2 FQNEAQ (reference sequence). Unmatched junction bases numbered 14, after V lost 1 base and J lost 4 bases. This CDR3 comprises 18 residues. The DNA for the CDR3 is TGTGCCAGCAGCTTAGTTTTCGTAGCTAGCGGGATGGAATACGAGCAGTACTTC. This codes for CASSLVFVASGMEYEQYF.

This clone was counted between two and nine times. The chain employs TRBV29-1 and TRBJ1-2, with D hard to call. V dropped 4 bases and J dropped 9 bases, with 12 bases sitting between them. This CDR3 comprises 11 residues. CDR1 and CDR2 from the germline V gene are SQVTM and ANQGSEA. CDR3 nucleotide sequence: TGCAGCGTTGTATTTGGATCGCGCTACACCTTC. Residues: CSVVFGSRYTF.

The chain combines TRBV7-2 with TRBJ1-3, with D hard to call. In germline, CDR1 is SGHTA, CDR2 FQGNSA. CDR3 size: 15 residues. With 5 bases removed from V and 4 bases from J, the gap between germline ends came to 15 bases. The CDR3 loop reads CASSAAGFDGNTIYF. The CDR3 nucleotides are TGTGCCAGCAGCGCGGCAGGATTCGACGGAAACACCATATATTTT.

This chain uses TRBV29-1 with TRBJ2-1; 11 nucleotides match TRBD2. With 4 bases clipped from V and 0 bases from J, the junction kept 11 bases outside the gene matches. CDR1 and CDR2 from the germline V gene are SQVTM and ANQGSEA. The CDR3 length is 18 residues. The DNA for the CDR3 is TGCAGCGTTGCATCCTTAGCGGGAGGGCCTGGCTCCTACAATGAGCAGTTCTTC. This codes for CSVASLAGGPGSYNEQFF.